Listed below are T cell receptor beta chains from one sample, sequenced in a study of blood T cell repertoires in COVID-19. TCRdb's table, derived via immunoSEQ multiplex PCR, lists solely in-frame clones and lacks some. The sample carries hundreds of thousands of clones, 75% to 90% recorded once. The sample was peripheral blood. The source of these receptors is a woman aged 55-69 years with COVID-19, enrolled during active disease. CDR3s include the opening cysteine and the closing phenylalanine or tryptophan. D genes are given only for firm matches. Size is omitted from some rows. Given values are once, few, many or a class for expanded clones.

cdr3_aa	cdr3_nt	v_call	j_call	clone_size	d_call
CASSQRTGGEKLFF	TGTGCCAGCAGCCAACGGACAGGAGGGGAAAAACTGTTTTTT	TRBV14	TRBJ1-4	-	TRBD1
CASSSRQYGYTF	TGTGCCAGCAGCTCCCGACAATATGGCTACACCTTC	TRBV9	TRBJ1-2	-	-
CAWSVGVDRMNTEAFF	TGTGCCTGGAGTGTTGGAGTGGACAGGATGAACACTGAAGCTTTCTTT	TRBV30	TRBJ1-1	-	TRBD1
CASGSGAQPQHF	TGTGCCAGCGGGTCGGGTGCTCAGCCCCAGCATTTT	TRBV3-1/TRBV3-2	TRBJ1-5	-	-
CASRSWREAFF	TGTGCCAGCCGGTCCTGGAGGGAAGCTTTCTTT	TRBV19	TRBJ1-1	-	-
CASTGDLGIQETQYF	TGTGCCAGCACAGGGGATTTGGGGATCCAAGAGACCCAGTACTTC	TRBV6-6	TRBJ2-5	-	-
CASSPGQHEKLFF	TGTGCCAGCTCACCGGGACAGCATGAAAAACTGTTTTTT	TRBV18	TRBJ1-4	once	TRBD1
CASSQAVLVASGEKYF	TGCGCCAGCAGCCAAGCCGTGCTCGTGGCTAGCGGAGAGAAGTACTTC	TRBV4-1	TRBJ2-7	-	TRBD2
CASSLIAGGLTDTQYF	TGTGCCAGCAGCTTGATAGCGGGGGGCCTCACAGATACGCAGTATTTT	TRBV11-2	TRBJ2-3	-	TRBD2
CASSLGQPSTDTQYF	TGTGCCAGCTCACTGGGACAGCCTAGCACAGATACGCAGTATTTT	TRBV18	TRBJ2-3	once	TRBD1
CASRGDREKEAFF	TGTGCCAGTAGGGGGGACAGGGAGAAAGAAGCTTTCTTT	TRBV19	TRBJ1-1	-	TRBD1
CASSQDTGRYGYTF	TGCGCCAGCAGCCAAGACACAGGGCGGTATGGCTACACCTTC	TRBV4-3	TRBJ1-2	once	-
CASRSERGATDTQYF	TGTGCCAGCAGGAGCGAGCGGGGAGCTACAGATACGCAGTATTTT	TRBV3-1/TRBV3-2	TRBJ2-3	-	TRBD2
CASIGGGNYGYTF	TGTGCCAGTATTGGTGGCGGTAACTATGGCTACACCTTC	TRBV19	TRBJ1-2	-	-
CASSFGTDIYGYTF	TGTGCCAGCAGCTTCGGGACAGACATCTATGGCTACACCTTC	TRBV7-2	TRBJ1-2	-	TRBD1